The 32 T cell receptor beta chains in this list originate from one sample, sequenced in a study of T cells in localized non-small cell lung cancer. The table came from immunoSEQ multiplex PCR; TCRdb's copy has only in-frame clones and leaves some out. The top ten hold around 21% of the sample, which has approximately 4,000 clones, roughly 33% seen once. The sample here was lung tumor tissue, taken before any cancer treatment. These receptor sequences come from a male donor older than 55 with stage III lung adenocarcinoma.

This clone was found a few times. This CDR3 reads CASSSFEGLAKNIQYF. CDR3 bases: TGTGCCAGCAGCTCCTTCGAAGGGTTAGCCAAAAACATTCAGTACTTC. The rearrangement links TRBV11-3 to TRBJ2-4; no reliable D call. The CDR3 totals 16 residues. The V gene lost 4 bases and the J gene lost 0 bases, with 13 bases spanning the gap. CDR1 is SGHNT, CDR2 YENEEA, per germline.

The chain recombines TRBV9 with TRBJ1-6; the match to TRBD1 covers 7 bases. Germline V CDR1 and CDR2: SGDLS, YYNGEE. V shed 4 bases, J shed 2 bases, and the junction held 6 bases outside the gene matches. This CDR3 contains 16 residues. CDR3 amino acids: CASSPTGDAYNSPLHF. Here the CDR3 DNA reads TGTGCCAGCAGCCCAACAGGGGATGCCTATAATTCACCCCTCCACTTT.

CDR3 nucleotides: TGTGCCAGCAGCGTAGGGCTAAGCTCTGGAAACACCATATATTTT. It translates to CASSVGLSSGNTIYF. The genes are TRBV9 and TRBJ1-3; D unresolved. This CDR3 is 15 amino acids long. The germline V and J ends were trimmed by 0 bases and 0 bases, with 7 bases remaining between them. Per germline, CDR1 SGDLS and CDR2 YYNGEE.

V and J are TRBV12-5 and TRBJ2-7; TRBD1 agrees at 9 bases. Losses at the gene ends were 0 bases for V and 0 bases for J; bases not matched to a gene: 6. Germline V gene sequence: CDR1 LGHNT, CDR2 FRNRAP. The CDR3 sequence is 17 residues long. The CDR3 nucleotides read TGTGCTAGTGGTTTGGTAAGGGGACAGGGTCTCTCCTACGAGCAGTACTTC. This codes for CASGLVRGQGLSYEQYF. Variable domain in full (rest from reference TRBV12-5 and TRBJ2-7): DARVTQTPRHKVTEMGQEVTMRCQPILGHNTVFWYRQTMMQGLELLAYFRNRAPLDDSGMPKDRFSAEMPDATLATLKIQPSEPRDSAVYFCASGLVRGQGLSYEQYFGPGTRLTVT.

The rearrangement uses TRBV29-1 and TRBJ1-2; weak D call: TRBD1 (5 bases). V gave up 7 bases and J gave up 5 bases, with 17 bases separating them. The CDR3 loop spans 13 amino acids. Germline V CDR1 and CDR2: SQVTM, ANQGSEA. The CDR3 sequence: CSASGGSGYGYTF. The CDR3 DNA reads as TGCAGCGCATCGGGGGGTTCCGGGTATGGCTACACCTTC.

The gene calls are TRBV1 and TRBJ2-4; the table's D gene call, TRBD1, was not cross checked with the DNA. TRBV1 is tagged as a pseudogene. This CDR3 comprises 16 residues. CDR3 DNA: TGCGCCAGCAGCCTCCGGGACAGGGGGCGAGAAAACATTCAGTACTTC. This codes for CASSLRDRGRENIQYF.

This clone has only a few counts. The chain joins TRBV27 to TRBJ2-3; 8 bases agree with TRBD2. This CDR3 is built from 16 residues. Germline CDR1 is MNHEY and CDR2 is SMNVEV (reference sequence). V lost 6 bases and J lost 8; bases outside the gene matches: 16. CDR3: CASSPGAGGTFGTQYF. The CDR3 bases are TGTGCCAGCAGCCCAGGGGCGGGGGGTACCTTCGGTACGCAGTATTTT.

The V gene is TRBV18, the J gene TRBJ2-5, with D possibly matching TRBD1 (5 bases). The germline V gene has CDR1 KGHSH and CDR2 LQKENI. CDR3 length: 16 amino acids. Trimming left V 5 bases short and J 4 bases short, with 20 bases between. The chain's CDR3 is CASSSDSRSYAETQYF. DNA of the CDR3: TGTGCCAGCTCATCAGACAGCAGATCGTATGCAGAGACCCAGTACTTC. The complete variable domain, with remaining parts taken from reference TRBV18 and TRBJ2-5, reads NAGVMQNPRHLVRRRGQEARLRCSPMKGHSHVYWYRQLPEEGLKFMVYLQKENIIDESGMPKERFSAEFPKEGPSILRIQQVVRGDSAAYFCASSSDSRSYAETQYFGPGTRLLVL.

The chain is built from TRBV11-3 and TRBJ2-1, with a weak D call TRBD1 (6 bases). The CDR3 has 19 amino acids. The germline CDR1 and CDR2 sequences are SGHNT and YENEEA. Trimming stripped 5 bases from V and 3 bases from J, with 26 bases between. CDR3 protein: CASSPVDSPRPHIYNEQFF. DNA for the CDR3: TGTGCCAGCAGCCCCGTGGACAGTCCTCGGCCGCATATCTACAATGAGCAGTTCTTC. Supplemented by reference TRBV11-3 and TRBJ2-1, the full variable domain reads EAGVVQSPRYKIIEKKQPVAFWCNPISGHNTLYWYLQNLGQGPELLIRYENEEAVDDSQLPKDRFSAERLKGVDSTLKIQPAELGDSAVYLCASSPVDSPRPHIYNEQFFGPGTRLTVL.

By share, this clone ranks as medium-sized. This chain joins TRBV11-3 and TRBJ2-7; 10 bases line up with TRBD1. Germline assignment: CDR1 SGHNT and CDR2 YENEEA. Losses at the gene ends were 5 bases for V and 4 bases for J; bases not matched to a gene: 5. The CDR3 has 14 amino acids. The CDR3 protein is CASSEGTGAYEQYF. The CDR3 DNA sequence: TGTGCCAGCAGCGAAGGGACAGGGGCGTACGAGCAGTACTTC.

V usage is TRBV23-1 and J usage is TRBJ2-3, with D unclear. TRBV23-1 is an ORF; its function is uncertain. The CDR3 covers 13 residues. The V end was cut by 6 bases, the J end by 4 bases, with 11 bases between. The CDR3 protein is CASSLGYSDTQYF. For the CDR3, the DNA is TGCGCCAGCAGCTTGGGCTATTCAGATACGCAGTATTTT.

This clone was observed a few times. The J gene is TRBJ2-6, the V gene TRBV6-8; D is uncertain. The CDR3 runs 16 residues. Trimming cost V 7 bases and J 2 bases, with 15 bases left between them. Germline V CDR1 and CDR2: MNHGY, SAAAGT. The DNA of the CDR3 is TGTGCCAGCACGACCCCGAGAATAGCTGGGGCCAACGTCCTGACTTTC. Amino acid sequence: CASTTPRIAGANVLTF.

J is TRBJ1-5 and V is TRBV6-8; 9 bases align to TRBD1. Unmatched junction bases numbered 0, after V lost 8 bases and J lost 4 bases. The germline V gene has CDR1 MNHGY and CDR2 SAAAGT. CDR3 length equals 12 residues. In DNA form, the CDR3 reads TGTGCCAGCGGGACAGGGAATCAGCCCCAGCATTTT. It codes for CASGTGNQPQHF.

The gene calls are TRBV30 and TRBJ1-3; D unresolved. The germline gives CDR1 GTSNPN, CDR2 SVGIG (reference sequence). Trimming left V 4 bases short and J 3 bases short, with 31 bases between. This CDR3 comprises 20 residues. CDR3 loop: CAWIKISPELTLRGGNTIYF. CDR3 DNA: TGTGCCTGGATCAAGATTTCCCCGGAACTCACATTGAGAGGTGGAAACACCATATATTTT.

V usage is TRBV11-3 and J usage is TRBJ1-4; D possibly corresponds to TRBD1 (6 bases). CDR1 SGHNT and CDR2 YENEEA come from the germline V gene. The CDR3 totals 14 residues. Between the trimmed V and J ends, which lost 1 base and 5 bases, there was a span of 8 bases. The CDR3 DNA reads as TGTGCCAGCAGCTTAGTTGGACAGAATGAAAAACTGTTTTTT. Amino acid sequence: CASSLVGQNEKLFF.

This clone was observed at least ten times. The rearrangement uses TRBV9 and TRBJ1-1; 7 bases are a match to TRBD1. The CDR3 has 14 amino acids. The germline gives CDR1 SGDLS, CDR2 YYNGEE. V lost 3 bases, J lost 3 bases, and 5 bases stayed unmatched. CDR3 nucleotide sequence: TGTGCCAGCAGCGAGAGGGACAGTTACACTGAAGCTTTCTTT. Its translation is CASSERDSYTEAFF.

CDR3 coding DNA: TGTGCCAGCAGTCGGGGGTGGAATCAGCCCCAGCATTTT. Its translation is CASSRGWNQPQHF. This chain links TRBV6-8 with TRBJ1-5; tentative D call: TRBD1 (5 bases). Trimming stripped 5 bases from V and 4 bases from J, with 9 bases between. The CDR3 spans 13 residues. The V gene's germline CDR1 is MNHGY and CDR2 SAAAGT.

The rearrangement uses TRBV30 and TRBJ1-1; no clear D gene. The CDR3 consists of 13 residues. Trimming took 4 bases from V and 3 from J, leaving 12 bases between them. Germline V gene lookup returns CDR1 GTSNPN and CDR2 SVGIG (reference sequence). The CDR3 loop is CAWIRVSDTEAFF. For the CDR3, the DNA is TGTGCCTGGATACGGGTCTCGGACACTGAAGCTTTCTTT.

V is TRBV19 and J is TRBJ2-2, with TRBD2 identical over 7 bases. The germline gives CDR1 LNHDA, CDR2 SQIVND (reference sequence). The V and J ends lost 6 bases and 2 bases, in that order; junction bases with no gene match: 6. The CDR3 is 15 amino acids. The CDR3 DNA reads as TGTGCCAGTAGGTTCCGGGGGGTCAACACCGGGGAGCTGTTTTTT. Protein: CASRFRGVNTGELFF.

The V call is TRBV6-8, the J call TRBJ1-1; TRBD1 is a possible D gene (6 bases). This CDR3 is built from 13 residues. Trimming removed 7 bases from V and 1 base from J, with 10 bases in between. Germline V gene lookup returns CDR1 MNHGY and CDR2 SAAAGT. The CDR3: CASNSQGNTEAFF. The DNA for the CDR3 is TGTGCCAGCAACTCACAGGGGAACACTGAAGCTTTCTTT.

This clone appeared a few times. The rearrangement uses TRBV7-6 and TRBJ1-1, with 9 bases lining up with TRBD1. Germline V gives CDR1 SGHVS, CDR2 FNYEAQ. Trimming removed 6 bases from V and 1 base from J; junction bases left unmatched: 6. This CDR3 comprises 15 residues. CDR3 sequence: CASRDRGNSNTEAFF. The DNA of the CDR3 is TGTGCCAGCAGGGACAGGGGTAATTCGAACACTGAAGCTTTCTTT.

The table lists this clone with a few counts. V usage is TRBV18 and J usage is TRBJ1-4; D is unclear. CDR1 is KGHSH and CDR2 is LQKENI in the germline V gene. This CDR3 comprises 15 residues. The V and J ends lost 3 bases and 6 bases respectively, with 14 bases between them. For the CDR3, the DNA is TGTGCCAGCTCACCCTGGACGAGGGAAGATGAAAAACTGTTTTTT. This gives the protein CASSPWTREDEKLFF.

In its sample, this clone was seen a few times. This chain connects TRBV11-3 to TRBJ2-7; D is tentatively TRBD1 or TRBD2 (5 bases each). Germline loops: CDR1 SGHNT, CDR2 YENEEA. The CDR3 length is 14 residues. Trimming cost V 4 bases and J 1 base, with 11 bases left between them. DNA for the CDR3: TGTGCCAGCAGCTCTCGGGACGGTTCCTACGAGCAGTACTTC. Its translation: CASSSRDGSYEQYF.

This clone was seen more than once but under ten times. One junction end disagrees with the germline gene, perhaps due to a read error. The gene calls are TRBV6-8 and TRBJ2-3, with D maybe TRBD1 (7 bases). From germline, CDR1 is MNHGY and CDR2 SAAAGT. There are 16 residues in the CDR3. The CDR3 loop reads CAISITGEASTDTQYF. CDR3 nucleotides: TGTGCCATCAGTATAACAGGGGAGGCGAGCACAGATACGCAGTATTTT.

V and J are TRBV6-8 and TRBJ1-1; D is perhaps TRBD1 (6 bases). From germline, CDR1 is MNHGY and CDR2 SAAAGT. The CDR3 is 18 residues long. V gave up 0 bases and J gave up 1 base, with 18 bases separating them. The CDR3 spells CASSYSTGHRRGNTEAFF. Here the CDR3 DNA reads TGTGCCAGCAGTTACTCGACGGGACACCGAAGGGGGAACACTGAAGCTTTCTTT.

This chain links TRBV28 with TRBJ1-4; D is possibly TRBD1 (5 bases). The CDR3 contains 17 residues. Trimming removed 5 bases at V and 6 bases at J, with 22 bases between. CDR1 and CDR2 from the germline V gene are MDHEN and SYDVKM. This CDR3 reads CASSPLTGDFRDEKLFF. The CDR3 DNA is TGTGCCAGCAGTCCGTTAACGGGGGACTTTCGGGATGAAAAACTGTTTTTT.

The chain recombines TRBV19 with TRBJ1-5; a possible D gene is TRBD1 (6 bases). This CDR3 region has 14 residues. Germline assignment: CDR1 LNHDA and CDR2 SQIVND (reference sequence). V was shortened by 5 bases and J by 6 bases, with 14 bases between the two germline ends. The chain's CDR3 is CASSVDSLGQPQHF. CDR3 DNA: TGTGCCAGTAGTGTGGACAGTCTAGGTCAGCCCCAGCATTTT.

V gene TRBV30 combines with J gene TRBJ1-6; tentative D call: TRBD1 (5 bases). The CDR3 spans 14 residues. Germline CDR1 reads GTSNPN; CDR2 reads SVGIG (reference sequence). The ends were cut back, 4 bases at V and 5 bases at J, with 12 bases in the middle. In nucleotides, the CDR3 is TGTGCCTGGATTACAGGAGATAATAATTCACCCCTCCACTTT. It encodes CAWITGDNNSPLHF.

This chain joins TRBV10-3 and TRBJ1-5, with 7 positions matching TRBD1. In germline, CDR1 is ENHRY, CDR2 SYGVKD. CDR3 length equals 15 residues. The V and J ends lost 10 bases and 7 bases, in that order; junction bases with no gene match: 16. The CDR3 bases are TGTGCCAACCGGCAGAAGCACAGGGGCGGGCAGCCCCAGCATTTT. Its translation: CANRQKHRGGQPQHF.

A few counts support this clone. This chain connects TRBV4-1 to TRBJ2-3; D is uncertain. Germline values: CDR1 MGHRA, CDR2 YSYEKL. The CDR3 is made up of 14 amino acids. Between the trimmed V and J ends, which lost 0 bases and 6 bases, there was a span of 10 bases. CDR3 residues: CASSQEWVADTQYF. The CDR3, as DNA: TGCGCCAGCAGCCAAGAATGGGTGGCGGATACGCAGTATTTT.

The chain employs TRBV23-1 and TRBJ2-1; D unclear. TRBV23-1 counts as an open reading frame of uncertain function. V gave up 1 base and J gave up 6 bases, with 16 bases separating them. The CDR3 spans 16 residues. The CDR3 region is CASSQCQKVSSNEQFF. In DNA, the CDR3 is TGCGCCAGCAGTCAATGCCAGAAAGTTTCAAGCAATGAGCAGTTCTTC.

The genes are TRBV10-3 and TRBJ1-5; D unclear. This CDR3 is 14 amino acids long. Germline V gene sequence: CDR1 ENHRY, CDR2 SYGVKD. V lost 0 bases, J lost 6 bases, and 9 bases lay in between. The CDR3 reads CAISESDRTQPQHF. The CDR3 coding sequence is TGTGCCATCAGTGAGTCAGACCGGACTCAGCCCCAGCATTTT.